This TCR beta chain comes out of a study of cytomegalovirus exposure and HLA in healthy donors. Vbeta (60) and Jbeta (13) primers were used in the PCR. TCRdb keeps only in-frame clones here, not all; method: immunoSEQ multiplex PCR. The sample lists approximately 160,000 clones; about 71% were seen once. The sequence derives from a man in his fifties or sixties in good health and CMV-seronegative. Sequenced: PBMCs.

CDR3 nucleotides: TGTGCCAGCAGTCCCAACACAGGGGGCTATGGCTACACCTTC. It codes for CASSPNTGGYGYTF. V gene TRBV27 combines with J gene TRBJ1-2, with 8 bases matching TRBD1. Germline V lookup: CDR1 MNHEY, CDR2 SMNVEV (reference sequence). This CDR3 spans 14 amino acids. J lost 4 bases, V lost 5 bases, and 6 bases had no gene match.